This T cell receptor (beta chain) was recorded in a study of CD8+ T cells in alopecia areata. Germline lookup yields CDR1 GTSNPN and CDR2 SVGIG (reference sequence). V was trimmed by 2 bases and J by 6 bases, leaving 11 bases between them. CDR3 length equals 13 residues. Following RNA extraction, reverse transcription yielded cDNA that acted as the sequencing template. Assay used: immunoSEQ multiplex PCR; TCRdb lists only in-frame clones, some missing. The sample contains 150,000 to 250,000 clones, 50% to 60% of which appear only once. Study observations and caveats: Among the top 100, expanded CD8+ clones, as well as scalp clonality, were significantly decreased by tofacitinib.

In this sample, this clone turned up once. Its antigen is unidentified. Treatment meaning: oral pan-JAK inhibitor, 5-10 mg twice daily. Sorted out of PBMCs were CD4+ T cells and CD8+ T cells. This chain connects TRBV30 to TRBJ1-5; D remains ambiguous. This sample comprised CD4+ T cells sorted from blood, obtained at week 4, from a patient treated with tofacitinib. This clonotype originated in a human donor with alopecia areata. CDR3 sequence (DNA): TGTGCCTGGAGTCCCCAGGTCGGTCAGCCCCAGCATTTT. Translated, it gives CAWSPQVGQPQHF.